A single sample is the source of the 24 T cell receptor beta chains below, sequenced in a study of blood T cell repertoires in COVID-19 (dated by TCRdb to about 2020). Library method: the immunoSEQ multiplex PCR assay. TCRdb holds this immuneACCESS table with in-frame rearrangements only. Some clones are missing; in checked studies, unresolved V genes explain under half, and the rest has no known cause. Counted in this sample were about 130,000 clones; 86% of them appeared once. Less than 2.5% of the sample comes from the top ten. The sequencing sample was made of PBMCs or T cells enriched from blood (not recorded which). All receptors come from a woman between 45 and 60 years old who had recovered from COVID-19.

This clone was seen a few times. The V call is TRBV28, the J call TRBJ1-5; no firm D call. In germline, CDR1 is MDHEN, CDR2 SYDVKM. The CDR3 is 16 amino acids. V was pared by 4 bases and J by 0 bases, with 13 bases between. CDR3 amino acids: CASSSQTGISNQPQHF. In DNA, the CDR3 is TGTGCCAGCAGTTCCCAAACCGGGATTAGCAATCAGCCCCAGCATTTT.

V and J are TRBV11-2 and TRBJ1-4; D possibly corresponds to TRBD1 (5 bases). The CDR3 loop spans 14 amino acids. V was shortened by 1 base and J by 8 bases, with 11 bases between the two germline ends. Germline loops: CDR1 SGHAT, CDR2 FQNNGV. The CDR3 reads CASSLGGVGEKLFF. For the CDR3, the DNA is TGTGCCAGCAGCTTAGGGGGGGTAGGAGAAAAACTGTTTTTT.

CDR3 loop: CASSDGGPSYEQYF. The CDR3 nucleotides are TGTGCCAGCAGTGACGGGGGACCATCCTACGAGCAGTACTTC. The chain recombines TRBV2 with TRBJ2-7; D is perhaps TRBD2 (6 bases). The germline gives CDR1 SNHLY, CDR2 FYNNEI. CDR3 length: 14 residues. The germline V and J ends were trimmed by 3 bases and 1 base, with 10 bases remaining between them.

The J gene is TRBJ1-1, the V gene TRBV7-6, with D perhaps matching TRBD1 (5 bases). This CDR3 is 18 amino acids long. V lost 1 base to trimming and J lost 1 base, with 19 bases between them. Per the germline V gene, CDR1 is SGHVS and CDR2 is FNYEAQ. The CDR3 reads CASSLVDSSQGANTEAFF. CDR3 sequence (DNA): TGTGCCAGCAGCTTAGTCGACTCCTCTCAAGGGGCGAACACTGAAGCTTTCTTT.

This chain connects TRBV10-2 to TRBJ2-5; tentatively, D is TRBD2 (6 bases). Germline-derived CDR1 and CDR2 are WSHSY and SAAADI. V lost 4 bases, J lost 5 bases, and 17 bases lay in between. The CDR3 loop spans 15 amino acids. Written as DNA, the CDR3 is TGCGCCAGCAGTGTGCCGGGGGAGGCGGTTGAGACCCAGTACTTC. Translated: CASSVPGEAVETQYF.

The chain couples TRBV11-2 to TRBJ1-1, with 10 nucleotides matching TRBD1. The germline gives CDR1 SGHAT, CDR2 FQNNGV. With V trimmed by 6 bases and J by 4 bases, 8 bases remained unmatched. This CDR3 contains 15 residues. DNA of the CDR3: TGTGCCAGCAGTTATGGACAGGGGGGCCGCACTGAAGCTTTCTTT. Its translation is CASSYGQGGRTEAFF.

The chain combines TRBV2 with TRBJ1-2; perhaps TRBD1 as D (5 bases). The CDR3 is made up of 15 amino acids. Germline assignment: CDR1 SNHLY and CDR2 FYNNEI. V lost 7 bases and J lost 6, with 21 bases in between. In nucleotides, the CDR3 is TGTGCCAGCAATCCCCAGGCGGGGGTATTAGATGGCTACACCTTC. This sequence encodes CASNPQAGVLDGYTF.

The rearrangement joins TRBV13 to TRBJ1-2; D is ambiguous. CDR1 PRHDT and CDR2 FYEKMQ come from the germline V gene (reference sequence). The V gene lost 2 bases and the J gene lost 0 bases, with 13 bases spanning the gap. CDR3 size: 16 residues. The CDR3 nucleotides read TGTGCCAGCAGCTTATACATACGTCGGGCTAACTATGGCTACACCTTC. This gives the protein CASSLYIRRANYGYTF.

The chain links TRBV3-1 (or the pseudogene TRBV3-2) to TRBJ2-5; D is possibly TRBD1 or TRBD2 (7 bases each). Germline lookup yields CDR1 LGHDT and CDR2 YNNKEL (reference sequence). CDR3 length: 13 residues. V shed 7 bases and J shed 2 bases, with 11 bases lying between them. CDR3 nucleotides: TGTGCCAGCACCCAGGGGGGGCAAGAGACCCAGTACTTC. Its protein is CASTQGGQETQYF.

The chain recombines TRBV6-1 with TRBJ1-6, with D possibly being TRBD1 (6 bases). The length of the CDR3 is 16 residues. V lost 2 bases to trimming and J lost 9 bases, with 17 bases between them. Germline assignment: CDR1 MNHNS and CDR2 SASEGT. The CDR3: CASSEIGGKRSSPLHF. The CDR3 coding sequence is TGTGCCAGCAGTGAAATAGGGGGAAAAAGGAGTTCACCCCTCCACTTT.

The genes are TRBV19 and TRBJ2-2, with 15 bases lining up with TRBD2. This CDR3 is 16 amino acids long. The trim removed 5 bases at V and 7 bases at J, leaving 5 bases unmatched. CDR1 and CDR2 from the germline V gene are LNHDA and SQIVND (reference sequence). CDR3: CASSGLAGGLVGELFF. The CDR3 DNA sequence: TGTGCCAGTAGTGGACTAGCGGGGGGGCTTGTCGGGGAGCTGTTTTTT.

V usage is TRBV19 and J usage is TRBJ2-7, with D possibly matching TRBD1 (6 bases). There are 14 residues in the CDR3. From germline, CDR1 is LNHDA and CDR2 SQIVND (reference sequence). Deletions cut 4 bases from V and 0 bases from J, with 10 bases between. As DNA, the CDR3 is TGTGCCAGTAGTACTACAGGGAGCTCCTACGAGCAGTACTTC. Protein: CASSTTGSSYEQYF.

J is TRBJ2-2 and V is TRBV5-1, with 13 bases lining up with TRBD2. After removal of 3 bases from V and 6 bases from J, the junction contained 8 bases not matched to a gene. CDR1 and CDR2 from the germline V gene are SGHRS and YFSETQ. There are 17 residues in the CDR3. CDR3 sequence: CASSSGLAGKVSGELFF. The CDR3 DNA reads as TGCGCCAGCAGCTCGGGACTAGCGGGGAAGGTATCCGGGGAGCTGTTTTTT.

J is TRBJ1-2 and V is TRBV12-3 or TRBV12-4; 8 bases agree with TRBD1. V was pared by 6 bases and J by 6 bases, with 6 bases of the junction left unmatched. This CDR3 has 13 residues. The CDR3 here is CASSQDRDHGYTF. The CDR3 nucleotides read TGTGCCAGCAGCCAGGACAGGGACCATGGCTACACCTTC.

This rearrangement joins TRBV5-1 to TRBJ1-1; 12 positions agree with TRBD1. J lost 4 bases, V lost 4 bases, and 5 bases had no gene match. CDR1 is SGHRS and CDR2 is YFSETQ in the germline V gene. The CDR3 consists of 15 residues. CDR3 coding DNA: TGCGCCAGCAGCCCAGGGACAGGGGGCTTCACTGAAGCTTTCTTT. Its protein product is CASSPGTGGFTEAFF.

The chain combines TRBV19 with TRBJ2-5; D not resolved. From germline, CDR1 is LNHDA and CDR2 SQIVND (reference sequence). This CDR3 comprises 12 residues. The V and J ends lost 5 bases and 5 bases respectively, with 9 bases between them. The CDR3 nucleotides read TGTGCCAGTAGTGAAGCGAGGGAGACCCAGTACTTC. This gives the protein CASSEARETQYF.

CDR3 loop: CASSLTSALGGTQYF. The CDR3 DNA sequence: TGTGCCAGCAGCTTAACGTCGGCTTTAGGAGGGACCCAGTACTTC. The chain has TRBV7-3 and TRBJ2-5, with TRBD2 as a possible D gene (5 bases). Germline CDR1 and CDR2: SGHTA and FQGTGA. This CDR3 is 15 amino acids long. V lost 0 bases to trimming and J lost 7 bases, with 15 bases between them.

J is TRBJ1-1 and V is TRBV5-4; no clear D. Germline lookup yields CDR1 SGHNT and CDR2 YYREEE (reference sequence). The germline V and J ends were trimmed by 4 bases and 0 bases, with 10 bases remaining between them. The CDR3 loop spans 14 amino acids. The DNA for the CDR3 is TGTGCCAGCAGCGGGCAACTTATGAACACTGAAGCTTTCTTT. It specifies CASSGQLMNTEAFF.

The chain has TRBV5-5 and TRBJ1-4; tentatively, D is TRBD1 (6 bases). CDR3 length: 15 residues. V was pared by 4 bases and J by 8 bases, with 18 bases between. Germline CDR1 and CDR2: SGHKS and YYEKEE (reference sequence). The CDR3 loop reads CASSGIRSGAEKLFF. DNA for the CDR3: TGTGCCAGCAGCGGAATAAGGTCAGGGGCCGAAAAACTGTTTTTT.

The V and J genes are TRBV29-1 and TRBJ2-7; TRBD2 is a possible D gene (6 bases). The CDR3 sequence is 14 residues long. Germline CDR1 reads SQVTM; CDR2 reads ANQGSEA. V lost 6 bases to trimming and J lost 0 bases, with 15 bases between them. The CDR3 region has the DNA TGCAGCGTACGGGACTCGAAAAGCTCCTACGAGCAGTACTTC. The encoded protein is CSVRDSKSSYEQYF.

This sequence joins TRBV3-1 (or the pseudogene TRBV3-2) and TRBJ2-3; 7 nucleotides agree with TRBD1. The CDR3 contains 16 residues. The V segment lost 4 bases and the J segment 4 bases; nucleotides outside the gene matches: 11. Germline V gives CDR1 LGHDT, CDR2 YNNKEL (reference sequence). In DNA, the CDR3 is TGTGCCAGCAGCCCCGTTGACAGGGTCGGCGCAGATACGCAGTATTTT. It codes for CASSPVDRVGADTQYF.

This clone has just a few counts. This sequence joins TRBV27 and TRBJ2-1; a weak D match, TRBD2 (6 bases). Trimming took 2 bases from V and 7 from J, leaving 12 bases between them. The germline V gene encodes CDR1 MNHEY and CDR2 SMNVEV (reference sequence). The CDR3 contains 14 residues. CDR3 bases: TGTGCCAGCAGTTTAGGAGGGGAAGGTAATGAGCAGTTCTTC. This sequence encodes CASSLGGEGNEQFF.

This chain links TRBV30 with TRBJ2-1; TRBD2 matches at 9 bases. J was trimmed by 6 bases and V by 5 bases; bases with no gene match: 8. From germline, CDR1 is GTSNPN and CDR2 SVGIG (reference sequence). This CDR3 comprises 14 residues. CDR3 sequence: CAWGLSGGFNEQFF. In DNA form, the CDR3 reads TGTGCCTGGGGCCTTAGCGGGGGTTTCAATGAGCAGTTCTTC.

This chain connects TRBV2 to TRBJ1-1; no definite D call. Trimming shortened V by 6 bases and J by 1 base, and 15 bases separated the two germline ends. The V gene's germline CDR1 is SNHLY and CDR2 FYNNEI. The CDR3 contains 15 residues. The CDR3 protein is CASSERSGRNTEAFF. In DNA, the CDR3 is TGTGCCAGCAGCGAAAGAAGCGGGCGGAACACTGAAGCTTTCTTT.